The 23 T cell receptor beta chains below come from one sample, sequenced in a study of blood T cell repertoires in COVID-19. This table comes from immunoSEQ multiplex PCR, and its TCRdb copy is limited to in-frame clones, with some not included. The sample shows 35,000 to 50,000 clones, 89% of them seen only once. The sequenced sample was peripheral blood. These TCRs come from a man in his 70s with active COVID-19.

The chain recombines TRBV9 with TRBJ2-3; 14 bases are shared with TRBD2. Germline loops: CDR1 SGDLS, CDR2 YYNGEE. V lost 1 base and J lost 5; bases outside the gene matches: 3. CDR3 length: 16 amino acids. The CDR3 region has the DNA TGTGCCAGCAGCGTAAGGGGACTAGCGGGGGAAGATACGCAGTATTTT. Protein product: CASSVRGLAGEDTQYF. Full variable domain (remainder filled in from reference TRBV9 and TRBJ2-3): DSGVTQTPKHLITATGQRVTLRCSPRSGDLSVYWYQQSLDQGLQFLIQYYNGEERAKGNILERFSAQQFPDLHSELNLSSLELGDSALYFCASSVRGLAGEDTQYFGPGTRLTVL.

CDR3: CASSDYKGTGTEAFF. The CDR3 DNA sequence: TGTGCCAGCAGTGACTATAAAGGGACAGGTACTGAAGCTTTCTTT. V usage is TRBV25-1 and J usage is TRBJ1-1; 8 bases match TRBD1. With V trimmed by 3 bases and J by 5 bases, 8 bases remained unmatched. Looked up from germline, CDR1 is MGHDK and CDR2 is SYGVNS. CDR3 length equals 15 residues.

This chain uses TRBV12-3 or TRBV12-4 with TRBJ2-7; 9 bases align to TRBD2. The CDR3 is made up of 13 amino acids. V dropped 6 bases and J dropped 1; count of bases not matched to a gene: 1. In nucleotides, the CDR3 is TGTGCCAGCAGGACTAGCGGATCCTACGAGCAGTACTTC. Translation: CASRTSGSYEQYF.

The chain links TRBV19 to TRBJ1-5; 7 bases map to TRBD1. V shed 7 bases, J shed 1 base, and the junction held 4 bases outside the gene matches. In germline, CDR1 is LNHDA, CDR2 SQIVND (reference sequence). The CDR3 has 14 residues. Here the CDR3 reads CASKTGASNQPQHF. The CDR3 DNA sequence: TGTGCCAGTAAAACAGGGGCGAGCAATCAGCCCCAGCATTTT. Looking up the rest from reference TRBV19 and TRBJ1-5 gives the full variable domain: DGGITQSPKYLFRKEGQNVTLSCEQNLNHDAMYWYRQDPGQGLRLIYYSQIVNDFQKGDIAEGYSVSREKKESFPLTVTSAQKNPTAFYLCASKTGASNQPQHFGDGTRLSIL.

The CDR3 nucleotides read TGTGCCAGTAGCCTATCCCTGCGGGACAGGGCAACGCAGTATTTT. Amino acids: CASSLSLRDRATQYF. The rearrangement links TRBV19 to TRBJ2-3; 9 bases map to TRBD1. Germline V gene sequence: CDR1 LNHDA, CDR2 SQIVND (reference sequence). The CDR3 contains 15 residues. The ends lost 6 bases at V and 9 bases at J; junction bases unmatched: 13. Filled out from reference TRBV19 and TRBJ2-3, the complete variable domain reads DGGITQSPKYLFRKEGQNVTLSCEQNLNHDAMYWYRQDPGQGLRLIYYSQIVNDFQKGDIAEGYSVSREKKESFPLTVTSAQKNPTAFYLCASSLSLRDRATQYFGPGTRLTVL.

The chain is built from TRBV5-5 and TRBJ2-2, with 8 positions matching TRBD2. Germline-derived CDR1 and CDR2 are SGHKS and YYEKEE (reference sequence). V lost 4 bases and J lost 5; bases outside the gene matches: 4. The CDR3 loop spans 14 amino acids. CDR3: CASSRSGGTGELFF. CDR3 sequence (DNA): TGTGCCAGCAGCCGAAGCGGGGGAACCGGGGAGCTGTTTTTT.

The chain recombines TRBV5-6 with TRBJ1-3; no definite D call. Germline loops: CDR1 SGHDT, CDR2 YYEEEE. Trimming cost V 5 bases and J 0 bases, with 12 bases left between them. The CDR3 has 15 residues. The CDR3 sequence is CASSKGLNSGNTIYF. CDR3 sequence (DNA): TGTGCCAGCAGTAAAGGACTGAACTCTGGAAACACCATATATTTT. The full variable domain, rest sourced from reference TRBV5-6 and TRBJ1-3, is DAGVTQSPTHLIKTRGQQVTLRCSPKSGHDTVSWYQQALGQGPQFIFQYYEEEERQRGNFPDRFSGHQFPNYSSELNVNALLLGDSALYLCASSKGLNSGNTIYFGEGSWLTVV.

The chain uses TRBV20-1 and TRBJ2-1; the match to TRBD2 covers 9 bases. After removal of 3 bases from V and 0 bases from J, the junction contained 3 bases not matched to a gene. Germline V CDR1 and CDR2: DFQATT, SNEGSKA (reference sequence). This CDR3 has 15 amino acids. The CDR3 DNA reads TGCAGTGCTAGTCGAGCGGGGGGCTCCTACAATGAGCAGTTCTTC. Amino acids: CSASRAGGSYNEQFF.

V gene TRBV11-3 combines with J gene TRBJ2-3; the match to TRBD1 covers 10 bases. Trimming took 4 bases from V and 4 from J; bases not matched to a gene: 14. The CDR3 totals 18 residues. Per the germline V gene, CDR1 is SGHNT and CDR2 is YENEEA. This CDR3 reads CASSSGDRGRGHADTQYF. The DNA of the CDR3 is TGTGCCAGCAGCTCAGGAGACAGGGGGCGCGGGCACGCAGATACGCAGTATTTT. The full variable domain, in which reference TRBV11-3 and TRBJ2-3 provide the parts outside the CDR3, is EAGVVQSPRYKIIEKKQPVAFWCNPISGHNTLYWYLQNLGQGPELLIRYENEEAVDDSQLPKDRFSAERLKGVDSTLKIQPAELGDSAVYLCASSSGDRGRGHADTQYFGPGTRLTVL.

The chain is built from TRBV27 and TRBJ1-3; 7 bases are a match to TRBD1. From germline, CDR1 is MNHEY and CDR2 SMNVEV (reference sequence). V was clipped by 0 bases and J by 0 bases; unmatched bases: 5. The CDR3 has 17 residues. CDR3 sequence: CASSLSIGTASGNTIYF. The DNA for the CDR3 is TGTGCCAGCAGTTTATCGATAGGGACAGCCTCTGGAAACACCATATATTTT.

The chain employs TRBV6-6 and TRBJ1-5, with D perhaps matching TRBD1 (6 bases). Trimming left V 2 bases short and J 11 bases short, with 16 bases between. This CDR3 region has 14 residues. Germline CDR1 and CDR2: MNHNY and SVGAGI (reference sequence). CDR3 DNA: TGTGCCAGCAGTTACGGTGGACAGACAACGTCCCAGCATTTT. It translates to CASSYGGQTTSQHF.

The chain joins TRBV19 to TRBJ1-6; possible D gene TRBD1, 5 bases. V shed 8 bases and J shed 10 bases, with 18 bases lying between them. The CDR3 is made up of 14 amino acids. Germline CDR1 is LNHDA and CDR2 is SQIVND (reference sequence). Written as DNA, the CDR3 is TGTGCCAGTTCCAGGGTTAAGTCAGAATCACCCCTCCACTTT. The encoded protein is CASSRVKSESPLHF.

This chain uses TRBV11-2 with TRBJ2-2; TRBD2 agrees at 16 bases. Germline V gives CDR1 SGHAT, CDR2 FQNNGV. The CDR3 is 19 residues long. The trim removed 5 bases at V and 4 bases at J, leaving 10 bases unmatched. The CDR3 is CASSRAPGLAGGPTGELFF. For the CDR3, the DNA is TGTGCCAGCAGCAGAGCCCCGGGACTAGCGGGGGGGCCCACCGGGGAGCTGTTTTTT.

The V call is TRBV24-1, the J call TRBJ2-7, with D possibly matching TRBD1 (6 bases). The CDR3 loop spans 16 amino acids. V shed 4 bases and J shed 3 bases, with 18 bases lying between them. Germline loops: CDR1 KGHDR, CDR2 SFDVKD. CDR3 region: CATSDPGEVMYYEQYF. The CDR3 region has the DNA TGTGCCACCAGTGACCCAGGGGAAGTTATGTACTACGAGCAGTACTTC.

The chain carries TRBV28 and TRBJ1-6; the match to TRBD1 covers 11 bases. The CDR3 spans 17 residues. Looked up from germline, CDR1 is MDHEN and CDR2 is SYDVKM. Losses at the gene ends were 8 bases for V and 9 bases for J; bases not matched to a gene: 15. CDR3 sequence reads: CASETPGDRGFGSPLHF. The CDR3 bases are TGTGCCAGCGAAACCCCGGGGGACAGGGGGTTTGGTTCACCCCTCCACTTT. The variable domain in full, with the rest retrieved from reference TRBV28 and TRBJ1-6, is DVKVTQSSRYLVKRTGEKVFLECVQDMDHENMFWYRQDPGLGLRLIYFSYDVKMKEKGDIPEGYSVSREKKERFSLILESASTNQTSMYLCASETPGDRGFGSPLHFGNGTRLTVT.

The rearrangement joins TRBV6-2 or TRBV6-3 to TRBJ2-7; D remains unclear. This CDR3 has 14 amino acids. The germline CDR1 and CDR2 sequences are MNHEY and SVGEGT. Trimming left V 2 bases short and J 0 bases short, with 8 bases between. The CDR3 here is CASSYGEVSYEQYF. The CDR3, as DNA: TGTGCCAGCAGTTACGGTGAGGTCTCCTACGAGCAGTACTTC.

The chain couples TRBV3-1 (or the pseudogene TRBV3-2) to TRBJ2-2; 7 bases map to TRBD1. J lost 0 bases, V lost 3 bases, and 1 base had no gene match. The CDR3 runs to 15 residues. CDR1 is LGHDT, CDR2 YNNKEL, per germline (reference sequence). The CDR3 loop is CASSHGTANTGELFF. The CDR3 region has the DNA TGTGCCAGCAGCCACGGGACAGCGAACACCGGGGAGCTGTTTTTT.

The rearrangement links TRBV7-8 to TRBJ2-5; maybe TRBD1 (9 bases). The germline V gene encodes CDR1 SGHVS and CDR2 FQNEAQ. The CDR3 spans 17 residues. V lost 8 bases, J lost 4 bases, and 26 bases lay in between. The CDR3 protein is CASAPSGRQGGVETQYF. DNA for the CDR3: TGTGCCAGCGCCCCCAGCGGGAGACAGGGGGGGGTAGAGACCCAGTACTTC.

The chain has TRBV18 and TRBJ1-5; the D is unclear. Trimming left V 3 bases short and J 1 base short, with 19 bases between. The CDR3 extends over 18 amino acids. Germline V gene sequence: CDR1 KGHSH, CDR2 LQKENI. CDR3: CASSPVPVEGSSNQPQHF. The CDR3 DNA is TGTGCCAGCTCACCGGTCCCCGTGGAGGGCTCAAGCAATCAGCCCCAGCATTTT.

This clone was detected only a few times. As DNA, the CDR3 is TGTGCCACCAGTGACCCGACAGGGACCTCTGGAAACACCATATATTTT. This sequence encodes CATSDPTGTSGNTIYF. The chain carries TRBV24-1 and TRBJ1-3; 7 bases match TRBD1. J lost 0 bases, V lost 4 bases, and 5 bases had no gene match. CDR3 length equals 16 residues. In germline, CDR1 is KGHDR, CDR2 SFDVKD.

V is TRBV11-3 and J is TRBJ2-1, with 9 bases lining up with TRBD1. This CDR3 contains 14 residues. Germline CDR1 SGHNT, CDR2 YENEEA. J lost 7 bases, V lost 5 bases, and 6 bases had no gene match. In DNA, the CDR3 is TGTGCCAGCAGCACCGGGACAGGGTCGAATGAGCAGTTCTTC. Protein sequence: CASSTGTGSNEQFF.

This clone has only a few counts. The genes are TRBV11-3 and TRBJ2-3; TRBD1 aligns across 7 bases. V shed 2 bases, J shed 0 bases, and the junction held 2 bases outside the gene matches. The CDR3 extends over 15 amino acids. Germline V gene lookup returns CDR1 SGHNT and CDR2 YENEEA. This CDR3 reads CASSLWTGSTDTQYF. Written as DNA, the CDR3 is TGTGCCAGCAGCTTATGGACAGGTAGCACAGATACGCAGTATTTT.

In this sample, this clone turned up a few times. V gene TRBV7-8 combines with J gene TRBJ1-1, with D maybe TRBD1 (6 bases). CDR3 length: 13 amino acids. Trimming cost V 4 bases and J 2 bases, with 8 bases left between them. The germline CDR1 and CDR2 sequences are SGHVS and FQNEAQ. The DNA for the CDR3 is TGTGCCAGCAGCTCCAGGGGTAACACTGAAGCTTTCTTT. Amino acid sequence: CASSSRGNTEAFF.